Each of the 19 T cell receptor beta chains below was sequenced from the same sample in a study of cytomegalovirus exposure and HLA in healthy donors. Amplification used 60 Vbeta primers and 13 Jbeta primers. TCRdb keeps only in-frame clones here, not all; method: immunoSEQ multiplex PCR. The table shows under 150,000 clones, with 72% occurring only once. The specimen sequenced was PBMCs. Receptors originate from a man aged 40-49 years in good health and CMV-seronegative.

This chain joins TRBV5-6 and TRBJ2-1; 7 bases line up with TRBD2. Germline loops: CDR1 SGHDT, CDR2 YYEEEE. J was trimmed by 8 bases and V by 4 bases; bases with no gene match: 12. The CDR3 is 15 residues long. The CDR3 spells CASSPTWREYDEQFF. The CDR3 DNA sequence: TGTGCCAGCAGCCCCACGTGGCGGGAGTACGATGAGCAGTTCTTC.

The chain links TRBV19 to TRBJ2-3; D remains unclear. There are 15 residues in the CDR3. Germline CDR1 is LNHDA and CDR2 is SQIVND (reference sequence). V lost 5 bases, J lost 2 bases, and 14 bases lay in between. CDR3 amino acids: CASSPYPTSTDTQYF. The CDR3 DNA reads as TGTGCCAGTAGTCCCTACCCGACATCCACAGATACGCAGTATTTT.

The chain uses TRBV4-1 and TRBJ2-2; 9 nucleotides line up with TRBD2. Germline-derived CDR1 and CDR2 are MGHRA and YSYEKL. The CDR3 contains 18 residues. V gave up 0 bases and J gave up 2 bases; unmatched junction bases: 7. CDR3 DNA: TGCGCCAGCAGCCAAGATCCTGTGACTAGCGGAAACACCGGGGAGCTGTTTTTT. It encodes CASSQDPVTSGNTGELFF.

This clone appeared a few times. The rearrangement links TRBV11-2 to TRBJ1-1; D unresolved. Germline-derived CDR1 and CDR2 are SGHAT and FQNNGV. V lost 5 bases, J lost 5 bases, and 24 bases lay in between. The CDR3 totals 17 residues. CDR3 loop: CASSPPVWALSGTEAFF. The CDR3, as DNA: TGTGCCAGCAGCCCCCCGGTGTGGGCCCTAAGTGGGACTGAAGCTTTCTTT.

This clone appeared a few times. The CDR3 protein is CASSVASGGTNEQFF. The CDR3 DNA follows: TGTGCCAGCAGCGTAGCTTCGGGTGGAACCAATGAGCAGTTCTTC. The chain employs TRBV9 and TRBJ2-1; D not certain. This CDR3 is 15 amino acids long. The germline CDR1 and CDR2 sequences are SGDLS and YYNGEE. Between the trimmed V and J ends, which lost 0 bases and 6 bases, there was a span of 13 bases.

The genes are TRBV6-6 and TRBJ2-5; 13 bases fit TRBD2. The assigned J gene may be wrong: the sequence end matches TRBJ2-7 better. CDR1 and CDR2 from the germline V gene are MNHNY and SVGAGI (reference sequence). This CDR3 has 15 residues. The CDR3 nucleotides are TGTGCCAGCAGTTACCCGGGACTAGCGGGATACGAGCAGTACTTC. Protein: CASSYPGLAGYEQYF.

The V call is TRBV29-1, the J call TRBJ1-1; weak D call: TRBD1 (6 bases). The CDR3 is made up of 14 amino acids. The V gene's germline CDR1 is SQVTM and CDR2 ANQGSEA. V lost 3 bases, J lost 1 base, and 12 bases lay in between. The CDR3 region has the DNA TGCAGCGTTGAGGGGTCCAGGGGGAACACTGAAGCTTTCTTT. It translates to CSVEGSRGNTEAFF.

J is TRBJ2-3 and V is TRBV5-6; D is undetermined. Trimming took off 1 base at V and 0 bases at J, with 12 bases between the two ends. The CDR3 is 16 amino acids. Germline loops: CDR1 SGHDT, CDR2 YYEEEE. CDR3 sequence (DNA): TGTGCCAGCAGCTTGCGTCTACTCCCGAGCACAGATACGCAGTATTTT. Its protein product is CASSLRLLPSTDTQYF.

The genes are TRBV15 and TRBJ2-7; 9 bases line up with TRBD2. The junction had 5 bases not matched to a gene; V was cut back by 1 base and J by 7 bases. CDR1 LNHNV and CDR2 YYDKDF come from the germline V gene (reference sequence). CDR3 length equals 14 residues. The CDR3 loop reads CATSRGGTSSEQYF. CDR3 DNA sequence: TGTGCCACCAGCAGAGGCGGGACTAGCTCGGAGCAGTACTTC.

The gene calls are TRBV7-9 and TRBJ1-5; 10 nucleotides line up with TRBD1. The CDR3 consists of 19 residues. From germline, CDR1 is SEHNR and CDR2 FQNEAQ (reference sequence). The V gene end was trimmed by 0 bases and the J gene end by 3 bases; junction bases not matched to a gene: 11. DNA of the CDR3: TGTGCCAGCAGCTTAGCGTTGAGTGGGACAGGGGAGACCAATCAGCCCCAGCATTTT. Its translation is CASSLALSGTGETNQPQHF.

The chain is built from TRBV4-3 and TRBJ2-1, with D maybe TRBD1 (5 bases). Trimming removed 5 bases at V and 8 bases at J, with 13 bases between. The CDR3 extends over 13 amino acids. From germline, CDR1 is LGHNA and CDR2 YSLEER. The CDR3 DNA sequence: TGCGCCAGCAGCTTAGAAACAGGCGATGAGCAGTTCTTC. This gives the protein CASSLETGDEQFF.

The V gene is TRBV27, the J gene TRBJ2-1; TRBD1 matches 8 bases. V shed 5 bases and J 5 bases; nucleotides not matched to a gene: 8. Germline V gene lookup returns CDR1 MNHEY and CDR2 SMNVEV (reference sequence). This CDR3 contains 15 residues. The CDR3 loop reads CASSPLGTGNNEQFF. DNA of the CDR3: TGTGCCAGCAGTCCCCTCGGGACAGGTAACAATGAGCAGTTCTTC.

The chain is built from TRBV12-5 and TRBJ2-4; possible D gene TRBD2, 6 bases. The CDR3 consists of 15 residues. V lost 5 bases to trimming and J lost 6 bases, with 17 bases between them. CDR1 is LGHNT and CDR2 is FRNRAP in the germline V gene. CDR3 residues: CASGHGGGGGNIQYF. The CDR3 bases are TGTGCTAGTGGTCATGGTGGGGGAGGAGGAAACATTCAGTACTTC.

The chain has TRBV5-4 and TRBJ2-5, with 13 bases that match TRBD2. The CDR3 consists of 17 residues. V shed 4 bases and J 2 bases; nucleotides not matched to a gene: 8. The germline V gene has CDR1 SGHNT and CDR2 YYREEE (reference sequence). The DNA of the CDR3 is TGTGCCAGCAGCGATAAAACACTAGCGGGGGGGCAAGAGACCCAGTACTTC. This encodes CASSDKTLAGGQETQYF.

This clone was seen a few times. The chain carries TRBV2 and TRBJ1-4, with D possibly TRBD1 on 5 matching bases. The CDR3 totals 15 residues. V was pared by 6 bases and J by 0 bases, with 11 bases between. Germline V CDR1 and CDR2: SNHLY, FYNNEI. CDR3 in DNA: TGTGCCAGCAGGGAGACAGCCTCAACTAATGAAAAACTGTTTTTT. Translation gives CASRETASTNEKLFF.

The DNA for the CDR3 is TGTGCCAGTAGATCAGACATCTCCGCTGGCTACACCTTC. Its translation is CASRSDISAGYTF. This sequence joins TRBV19 and TRBJ1-2; no clear D gene. CDR3 size: 13 residues. CDR1 and CDR2 from the germline V gene are LNHDA and SQIVND (reference sequence). V was trimmed by 6 bases and J by 7 bases, leaving 15 bases between them.

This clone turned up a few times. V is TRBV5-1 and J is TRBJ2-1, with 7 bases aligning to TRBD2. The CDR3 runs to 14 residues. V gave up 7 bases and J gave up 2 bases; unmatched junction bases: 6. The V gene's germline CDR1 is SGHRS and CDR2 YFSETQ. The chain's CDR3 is CASSTSVPYNEQFF. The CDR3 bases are TGCGCCAGCTCCACTAGCGTTCCCTACAATGAGCAGTTCTTC. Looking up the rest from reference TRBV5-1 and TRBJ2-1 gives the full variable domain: KAGVTQTPRYLIKTRGQQVTLSCSPISGHRSVSWYQQTPGQGLQFLFEYFSETQRNKGNFPGRFSGRQFSNSRSEMNVSTLELGDSALYLCASSTSVPYNEQFFGPGTRLTVL.

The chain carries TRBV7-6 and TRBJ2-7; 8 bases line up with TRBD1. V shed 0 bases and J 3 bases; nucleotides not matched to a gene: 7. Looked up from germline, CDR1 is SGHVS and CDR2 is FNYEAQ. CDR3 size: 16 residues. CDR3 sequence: CASSLAFGGQVYEQYF. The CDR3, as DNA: TGTGCCAGCAGCTTAGCGTTTGGGGGACAGGTCTACGAGCAGTACTTC.

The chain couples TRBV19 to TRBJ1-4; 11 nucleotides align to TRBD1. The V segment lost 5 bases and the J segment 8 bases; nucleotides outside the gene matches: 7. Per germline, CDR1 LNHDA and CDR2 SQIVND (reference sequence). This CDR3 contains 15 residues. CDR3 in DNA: TGTGCCAGTAGTGAAGGGACAGGGGGTGGCGAAAAACTGTTTTTT. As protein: CASSEGTGGGEKLFF. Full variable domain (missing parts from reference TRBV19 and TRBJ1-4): DGGITQSPKYLFRKEGQNVTLSCEQNLNHDAMYWYRQDPGQGLRLIYYSQIVNDFQKGDIAEGYSVSREKKESFPLTVTSAQKNPTAFYLCASSEGTGGGEKLFFGSGTQLSVL.